These 11 T cell receptor beta chains were all obtained from the same sample, sequenced in a study of blood T cell repertoires in COVID-19 (dated by TCRdb to the early 2020s). The library was obtained by the immunoSEQ multiplex PCR assay. In its TCRdb copy, this immuneACCESS table keeps in-frame sequences only and misses some clones. Where compared with another copy, unresolved V genes explain less than half of these, and the others have no known cause. For this sample the table gives about 310,000 clones, of which roughly 86% were detected only once. The top ten clones comprise 7.8% of the sample. Material: peripheral blood. These TCRs come from a woman aged 45-59 years who had recovered from COVID-19.

The V call is TRBV12-3 or TRBV12-4, the J call TRBJ1-1; the D gene is possibly TRBD1 (5 bases). V was clipped by 5 bases and J by 10 bases, with 14 bases between them. This CDR3 comprises 12 residues. For the CDR3, the DNA is TGTGCCAGCAGTCAGGACACCGCTGTAGCTTTCTTT. Amino acids: CASSQDTAVAFF.

The chain links TRBV6-2 or TRBV6-3 to TRBJ2-7, with no clear D. The CDR3 contains 14 residues. V was shortened by 4 bases and J by 4 bases, with 14 bases between the two germline ends. In germline, CDR1 is MNHEY, CDR2 SVGEGT. The CDR3, as DNA: TGTGCCAGCAGTTTCCCTGAACCCAGATACGAGCAGTACTTC. It specifies CASSFPEPRYEQYF.

This clone appeared many times. The genes are TRBV7-8 and TRBJ2-7; D is possibly TRBD2 (5 bases). The CDR3 is 14 residues long. Germline assignment: CDR1 SGHVS and CDR2 FQNEAQ. V gave up 6 bases and J gave up 2 bases, with 14 bases separating them. The DNA for the CDR3 is TGTGCCAGCAGATCGGAGGACGCGGCCTACGAGCAGTACTTC. Protein product: CASRSEDAAYEQYF.

This clone was detected ten times or more. The chain employs TRBV6-2 or TRBV6-3 and TRBJ2-7, with D tentatively TRBD1 (6 bases). Trimming cost V 4 bases and J 3 bases, with 16 bases left between them. Germline loops: CDR1 MNHEY, CDR2 SVGEGT. The CDR3 consists of 15 residues. CDR3 region: CASSSIQGSDYEQYF. CDR3 sequence (DNA): TGTGCCAGCAGTTCAATACAGGGATCGGACTACGAGCAGTACTTC.

This clone was found a few times. The V call is TRBV7-2, the J call TRBJ1-3, with D tentatively TRBD1 (6 bases). The germline V gene encodes CDR1 SGHTA and CDR2 FQGNSA. This CDR3 contains 16 residues. V lost 1 base and J lost 0, with 10 bases in between. The CDR3 region has the DNA TGTGCCAGCAGCTTAGTTGAGACAGGCTCTGGAAACACCATATATTTT. It translates to CASSLVETGSGNTIYF.

This clone was detected only once. The chain combines TRBV21-1 with TRBJ1-6. TRBV21-1 is assigned pseudogene status. This CDR3 is built from 21 residues. The CDR3, as DNA: TGTGCCAGCAGCAAATGGACCCGAGGTGCGGGAGGCCCTCAGATTAATTCACCCCTCCACTTT. The encoded protein is CASSKWTRGAGGPQINSPLHF.

The chain joins TRBV7-3 to TRBJ2-3, with D uncertain. V was shortened by 0 bases and J by 0 bases, with 7 bases between the two germline ends. The CDR3 is 15 amino acids. From germline, CDR1 is SGHTA and CDR2 FQGTGA. The CDR3 loop reads CASSLTPTSTDTQYF. The DNA of the CDR3 is TGTGCCAGCAGCTTAACGCCGACTAGCACAGATACGCAGTATTTT.

This clone showed up just once. The CDR3 region has the DNA TGTGCCAGCAGCTCGGGGACTAGCGGGGGTCGAGATACGCAGTATTTT. It codes for CASSSGTSGGRDTQYF. The rearrangement uses TRBV11-3 and TRBJ2-3, with 14 bases lining up with TRBD2. The germline CDR1 and CDR2 sequences are SGHNT and YENEEA. V shed 4 bases and J 5 bases; nucleotides not matched to a gene: 5. The CDR3 has 16 residues.

V gene TRBV29-1 combines with J gene TRBJ2-1, with 11 bases aligning to TRBD1. This CDR3 comprises 13 residues. Germline assignment: CDR1 SQVTM and CDR2 ANQGSEA. The trim removed 7 bases at V and 6 bases at J, leaving 5 bases unmatched. The CDR3 sequence is CSAGQGASNEQFF. The CDR3 nucleotides are TGCAGCGCCGGACAGGGGGCGTCCAATGAGCAGTTCTTC.

V is TRBV11-2 and J is TRBJ2-7; 10 bases are shared with TRBD1. V shed 5 bases, J shed 7 bases, and the junction held 5 bases outside the gene matches. The CDR3 consists of 13 residues. The V gene's germline CDR1 is SGHAT and CDR2 FQNNGV. The CDR3 is CASSIGTGVEQYF. In DNA form, the CDR3 reads TGTGCCAGCAGCATCGGGACAGGGGTTGAGCAGTACTTC.

The J gene is TRBJ2-5, the V gene TRBV7-2; D remains ambiguous. The CDR3 spans 13 residues. V was shortened by 5 bases and J by 4 bases, with 11 bases between the two germline ends. CDR1 is SGHTA, CDR2 FQGNSA, per germline. The CDR3 coding sequence is TGTGCCAGCAGCATTTGGGCGCGAGAGACCCAGTACTTC. Translated: CASSIWARETQYF.